Presented here are 30 T cell receptor beta chains from one specimen sequenced in a study of early T cells in non-severe SARS-CoV-2 infection. TCRdb redid the calling of the 5' RACE reads with MiXCR, one entry per CDR3 protein. This sample yields some 80,000 distinct CDR3 sequences, of which about 12% are seen a single time; 3.4% belongs to the top ten. Sequenced material: whole blood. Receptors originate from an adult who was a healthcare worker with PCR-confirmed SARS-CoV-2 infection or an uninfected control (not recorded which).

This clonotype was found many times. The rearrangement links TRBV11-2 to TRBJ2-3; the match to TRBD2 covers 12 bases. V lost 5 bases and J lost 7; bases outside the gene matches: 7. Germline assignment: CDR1 SGHAT and CDR2 FQNNGV. CDR3 size: 15 residues. CDR3 region: CASSLRTSGTNTQYF. The CDR3 DNA follows: TGTGCCAGCAGCCTACGGACTAGCGGGACTAATACGCAGTATTTT.

This chain uses TRBV4-1 with TRBJ2-7; 9 bases are a match to TRBD2. This CDR3 is 16 amino acids long. Germline V lookup: CDR1 MGHRA, CDR2 YSYEKL. J was trimmed by 3 bases and V by 0 bases; bases with no gene match: 6. CDR3: CASSQDISGSVYEQYF. The CDR3 DNA follows: TGCGCCAGCAGCCAAGATATTAGCGGGAGTGTCTACGAGCAGTACTTC.

To note about this clonotype: A much larger clone is a single base away; this may be a read error. The CDR3 DNA follows: TGTGCCAGCGGGCTAGCGGGAGGCTACAATGAGCAGTTCTTC. It codes for CASGLAGGYNEQFF. This chain links TRBV27 with TRBJ2-1, with 11 bases lining up with TRBD2. The germline V gene has CDR1 MNHEY and CDR2 SMNVEV (reference sequence). This CDR3 spans 14 amino acids. J was trimmed by 3 bases and V by 8 bases; bases with no gene match: 3.

This clonotype has at least ten counts. This sequence joins TRBV5-1 and TRBJ2-5, with 8 bases fitting TRBD2. CDR1 and CDR2 (germline): SGHRS, YFSETQ. V lost 5 bases to trimming and J lost 3 bases; unmatched junction nucleotides: 6. The CDR3 has 14 residues. The CDR3 nucleotides are TGCGCCAGCAGTGGAGTAGCGGGAAAAGAGACCCAGTACTTC. Protein product: CASSGVAGKETQYF. The whole variable domain, remainder taken from reference TRBV5-1 and TRBJ2-5, is KAGVTQTPRYLIKTRGQQVTLSCSPISGHRSVSWYQQTPGQGLQFLFEYFSETQRNKGNFPGRFSGRQFSNSRSEMNVSTLELGDSALYLCASSGVAGKETQYFGPGTRLLVL.

This clonotype has more than one count but fewer than ten. This chain uses TRBV15 with TRBJ1-1; 12 bases line up with TRBD1. V lost 1 base and J lost 4; bases outside the gene matches: 4. This CDR3 spans 16 amino acids. Germline V gives CDR1 LNHNV, CDR2 YYDKDF (reference sequence). CDR3 sequence: CATSRAPGQGATEAFF. The CDR3 DNA sequence: TGTGCCACCAGCAGAGCTCCGGGACAGGGGGCCACTGAAGCTTTCTTT.

This clonotype occurred a few times. The chain couples TRBV28 to TRBJ2-1; D remains unclear. Germline-derived CDR1 and CDR2 are MDHEN and SYDVKM. This CDR3 is built from 15 residues. Trimming stripped 6 bases from V and 1 base from J, with 13 bases between. The CDR3 nucleotides are TGTGCCAGCAGCCCCCTCTTCTCATCCTACAATGAGCAGTTCTTC. This codes for CASSPLFSSYNEQFF.

The V and J genes are TRBV5-1 and TRBJ2-7; TRBD1 agrees at 7 bases. This CDR3 contains 15 residues. The junction had 10 bases not matched to a gene; V was cut back by 4 bases and J by 3 bases. Germline lookup yields CDR1 SGHRS and CDR2 YFSETQ. CDR3 sequence: CASSILPGTDYEQYF. CDR3 in DNA: TGCGCCAGCAGCATCCTACCCGGGACAGACTACGAGCAGTACTTC.

The V gene is TRBV29-1, the J gene TRBJ1-3, with no clear D. The CDR3 covers 13 residues. The germline V gene encodes CDR1 SQVTM and CDR2 ANQGSEA. Trimming took off 4 bases at V and 3 bases at J, with 10 bases between the two ends. The CDR3: CSVAVRLGNTIYF. In nucleotides, the CDR3 is TGCAGCGTTGCCGTTCGGCTTGGAAACACCATATATTTT.

This clonotype was seen only a few times. The CDR3 sequence: CASSLRRQEDEQYF. DNA of the CDR3: TGTGCCAGCAGTTTACGGCGTCAGGAGGACGAGCAGTACTTC. This sequence joins TRBV27 and TRBJ2-7, with D tentatively TRBD2 (5 bases). V lost 2 bases and J lost 5, with 13 bases in between. CDR1 and CDR2 (germline): MNHEY, SMNVEV (reference sequence). CDR3 length: 14 residues.

This clonotype has more than one count but fewer than ten. A junction end diverges from the germline sequence, so it may reflect a read error. This sequence joins TRBV14 and TRBJ1-4; no clear D gene. This CDR3 region has 10 residues. Germline V lookup: CDR1 SGHDN, CDR2 FVKESK. CDR3 sequence: CASSLLPGLF. The CDR3 DNA follows: TGTGCCAGCAGCCTTCTCCCGGGTCTTTTT.

This clonotype was seen only a few times. The genes are TRBV3-1 and TRBJ1-1; D is undetermined. Deletions cut 2 bases from V and 0 bases from J, with 7 bases between. CDR3 length equals 14 residues. CDR1 is LGHDT and CDR2 is YNNKEL in the germline V gene (reference sequence). CDR3 in amino acids: CASSQKPLNTEAFF. CDR3 sequence (DNA): TGTGCCAGCAGCCAAAAACCCCTGAACACTGAAGCTTTCTTT. Using reference TRBV3-1 and TRBJ1-1 for the parts outside the CDR3, the full variable domain is DTAVSQTPKYLVTQMGNDKSIKCEQNLGHDTMYWYKQDSKKFLKIMFSYNNKELIINETVPNRFSPKSPDKAHLNLHINSLELGDSAVYFCASSQKPLNTEAFFGQGTRLTVV.

The chain carries TRBV28 and TRBJ2-7, with D perhaps matching TRBD1 (6 bases). V was shortened by 7 bases and J by 2 bases, with 18 bases between the two germline ends. There are 15 residues in the CDR3. CDR1 is MDHEN and CDR2 is SYDVKM in the germline V gene. In DNA form, the CDR3 reads TGTGCCAGCATCCCAGGGCAGGGGCGTCCCTACGAGCAGTACTTC. Translated: CASIPGQGRPYEQYF. The full variable domain, completed using reference TRBV28 and TRBJ2-7, is DVKVTQSSRYLVKRTGEKVFLECVQDMDHENMFWYRQDPGLGLRLIYFSYDVKMKEKGDIPEGYSVSREKKERFSLILESASTNQTSMYLCASIPGQGRPYEQYFGPGTRLTVT.

This clonotype was counted many times. The CDR3 nucleotides are TGCGCCTCCTCGGGGTCTAGTCAGCACAATGAGCAGTTCTTC. Amino acids: CASSGSSQHNEQFF. The genes are TRBV10-2 and TRBJ2-1, with D perhaps TRBD2 (5 bases). The germline CDR1 and CDR2 sequences are WSHSY and SAAADI. Trimming removed 11 bases at V and 5 bases at J, with 19 bases between. CDR3 length equals 14 residues.

This clonotype was seen a handful of times. The chain is built from TRBV12-3 or TRBV12-4 and TRBJ2-3; D is possibly TRBD1 or TRBD2 (5 bases each). The V and J ends lost 6 bases and 4 bases respectively, with 11 bases between them. The CDR3 loop spans 13 amino acids. This chain's CDR3 is CASRIGASDTQYF. CDR3 sequence (DNA): TGTGCCAGCAGGATCGGGGCGTCAGATACGCAGTATTTT.

This clonotype came up a few times. The rearrangement uses TRBV2 and TRBJ1-5, with D unclear. V shed 1 base and J shed 5 bases, with 9 bases lying between them. Germline V gene lookup returns CDR1 SNHLY and CDR2 FYNNEI. CDR3 length: 14 residues. This chain's CDR3 is CASSEVREYQPQHF. DNA for the CDR3: TGTGCCAGCAGTGAAGTCCGGGAGTATCAGCCCCAGCATTTT.

This clonotype was counted between two and nine times. The genes are TRBV6-1 and TRBJ2-7, with D maybe TRBD2 (5 bases). Trimming removed 7 bases from V and 0 bases from J, with 16 bases in between. Germline V gene data show CDR1 as MNHNS and CDR2 as SASEGT. This CDR3 spans 15 amino acids. For the CDR3, the DNA is TGTGCCAGCACCAGACGTGGGAGCTACTCCTACGAGCAGTACTTC. This sequence encodes CASTRRGSYSYEQYF.

V usage is TRBV3-1 and J usage is TRBJ2-2; TRBD2 aligns across 14 bases. Germline V gene sequence: CDR1 LGHDT, CDR2 YNNKEL (reference sequence). J gave up 0 bases and V 1 base, and 7 bases lay outside the gene matches. CDR3 length equals 20 residues. Here the CDR3 reads CASSQVGGTSGRANTGELFF. As DNA, the CDR3 is TGTGCCAGCAGCCAAGTGGGAGGGACTAGCGGGAGAGCGAACACCGGGGAGCTGTTTTTT.

This clonotype was observed a handful of times. The CDR3 reads CASIQGASSIPQETQYF. The CDR3 coding sequence is TGTGCCAGCATTCAGGGGGCGAGCAGTATCCCACAAGAGACCCAGTACTTC. V usage is TRBV9 and J usage is TRBJ2-5, with TRBD1 matching 8 bases. The CDR3 loop spans 17 amino acids. Germline CDR1 and CDR2: SGDLS and YYNGEE. The J segment lost 2 bases and the V segment lost 6 bases, leaving 15 bases of the junction unmatched.

In its sample, this clonotype was seen many times. The genes are TRBV11-2 and TRBJ2-1, with 8 nucleotides matching TRBD2. The CDR3 runs to 17 residues. CDR1 and CDR2 from the germline V gene are SGHAT and FQNNGV. J gave up 6 bases and V 5 bases, and 15 bases lay outside the gene matches. CDR3 DNA: TGTGCCAGCAGCGCCATGAAGGGAGCGGGGGAGGGCAATGAGCAGTTCTTC. Residues: CASSAMKGAGEGNEQFF. The whole variable domain, filled in from reference TRBV11-2 and TRBJ2-1, reads EAGVAQSPRYKIIEKRQSVAFWCNPISGHATLYWYQQILGQGPKLLIQFQNNGVVDDSQLPKDRFSAERLKGVDSTLKIQPAKLEDSAVYLCASSAMKGAGEGNEQFFGPGTRLTVL.

This clonotype appeared many times. V gene TRBV30 combines with J gene TRBJ2-1; TRBD1 matches 8 bases. V was pared by 5 bases and J by 13 bases, with 13 bases of the junction left unmatched. This CDR3 region has 13 residues. Germline V gene data show CDR1 as GTSNPN and CDR2 as SVGIG (reference sequence). CDR3 nucleotide sequence: TGTGCCTGGGATGATGCAGGGGGCCGAGATCAGTTCTTC. Encoded protein: CAWDDAGGRDQFF.

By its share, this clonotype is medium-sized. V gene TRBV7-6 combines with J gene TRBJ2-1; TRBD2 matches at 8 bases. Looked up from germline, CDR1 is SGHVS and CDR2 is FNYEAQ. This CDR3 contains 17 residues. With V trimmed by 2 bases and J by 9 bases, 15 bases remained unmatched. CDR3 sequence: CASSLRIAGSTTGEQFF. CDR3 in DNA: TGTGCCAGCAGCTTAAGAATAGCGGGAAGTACTACCGGTGAGCAGTTCTTC.

This clonotype was recorded many times. The chain uses TRBV20-1 and TRBJ2-7, with a possible D match to TRBD2 (7 bases). This CDR3 contains 14 residues. Germline CDR1 and CDR2: DFQATT and SNEGSKA (reference sequence). Trimming stripped 4 bases from V and 8 bases from J, with 21 bases between. The CDR3 coding sequence is TGCAGTGCTATTAGAGGGGGGGACGCATGGCAGCAGTACTTC. It is translated as CSAIRGGDAWQQYF.

This clonotype was found a few times. The J gene is TRBJ2-7, the V gene TRBV20-1; 8 positions match TRBD1. The CDR3 is made up of 14 amino acids. Germline V CDR1 and CDR2: DFQATT, SNEGSKA (reference sequence). The ends lost 6 bases at V and 4 bases at J; junction bases unmatched: 11. The CDR3 is CSAAPGRGLYEQYF. CDR3 nucleotides: TGCAGTGCGGCCCCAGGCAGGGGGCTTTACGAGCAGTACTTC.

This sequence joins TRBV28 and TRBJ2-1; TRBD1 matches at 7 bases. The CDR3 extends over 14 amino acids. The germline CDR1 and CDR2 sequences are MDHEN and SYDVKM. Here the CDR3 DNA reads TGTGCTATAACGAGGCAGGGGGTCCACAATGAGCAGTTCTTC. It is translated as CAITRQGVHNEQFF. Looking up the rest from reference TRBV28 and TRBJ2-1 gives the full variable domain: DVKVTQSSRYLVKRTGEKVFLECVQDMDHENMFWYRQDPGLGLRLIYFSYDVKMKEKGDIPEGYSVSREKKERFSLILESASTNQTSMYLCAITRQGVHNEQFFGPGTRLTVL.

This clonotype is categorized as medium-sized. The V call is TRBV2, the J call TRBJ1-5; possible D gene TRBD1, 5 bases. Trimming shortened V by 5 bases and J by 4 bases, and 15 bases separated the two germline ends. There are 15 residues in the CDR3. Looked up from germline, CDR1 is SNHLY and CDR2 is FYNNEI. The CDR3 reads CASSTGTRENQPQHF. The CDR3 coding sequence is TGTGCCAGCAGTACCGGGACTCGGGAAAATCAGCCCCAGCATTTT.

V and J are TRBV20-1 and TRBJ1-2, with D unresolved. The germline V gene has CDR1 DFQATT and CDR2 SNEGSKA (reference sequence). The CDR3 length is 17 residues. Trimming removed 6 bases from V and 3 bases from J, with 26 bases in between. DNA for the CDR3: TGCAGTGCGTCCCCACCAGCGGGCCACGGAAGGGACTATGGCTACACCTTC. Its translation: CSASPPAGHGRDYGYTF.

This chain connects TRBV5-1 to TRBJ2-7; D possibly uses TRBD1 or TRBD2 (5 bases each). V was pared by 4 bases and J by 3 bases, with 20 bases between. This CDR3 region has 16 residues. Per germline, CDR1 SGHRS and CDR2 YFSETQ. CDR3 in amino acids: CASSLALGRRGYEQYF. CDR3 bases: TGCGCCAGCAGCCTTGCCTTAGGGAGAAGGGGCTACGAGCAGTACTTC.

This clonotype was observed a few times. V is TRBV29-1 and J is TRBJ1-1, with 8 bases aligning to TRBD1. V gave up 8 bases and J gave up 6 bases; unmatched junction bases: 11. CDR3 length: 13 amino acids. Germline loops: CDR1 SQVTM, CDR2 ANQGSEA. As DNA, the CDR3 is TGCAGCCCATTCAAACCACAGGGGGCTGAAGCTTTCTTT. Its translation: CSPFKPQGAEAFF.

This clonotype was recorded many times. The V gene is TRBV30, the J gene TRBJ2-1, with TRBD2 matching over 7 bases. The germline CDR1 and CDR2 sequences are GTSNPN and SVGIG (reference sequence). The CDR3 is made up of 16 amino acids. V dropped 0 bases and J dropped 4; count of bases not matched to a gene: 9. The CDR3 DNA sequence: TGTGCCTGGAGTGTACCGGGGGGAGGGAGTTACAATGAGCAGTTCTTC. As protein: CAWSVPGGGSYNEQFF.

The table lists this clonotype with many counts. The genes are TRBV20-1 and TRBJ1-1; D might be TRBD1 (5 bases). Germline CDR1 reads DFQATT; CDR2 reads SNEGSKA (reference sequence). The V end was cut by 0 bases, the J end by 5 bases, with 13 bases between. The length of the CDR3 is 14 residues. CDR3 protein: CSARDQGRETEAFF. The CDR3 bases are TGCAGTGCTAGAGATCAGGGCAGAGAAACTGAAGCTTTCTTT.